This T cell receptor beta chain was sequenced in a study of molecular identifiers for immune sequencing clone quantification. In its sample, this clonotype was seen a few times. V gave up 6 bases and J gave up 7 bases; unmatched junction bases: 18. Germline-derived CDR1 and CDR2 are DFQATT and SNEGSKA (reference sequence). The CDR3 is 16 residues long. Sorted cells numbering about 20,000 to 1,100,000, with 10%, 30% or 50% RNA, yielded the naive CD8 libraries. Each CDR3 protein is one row after TCRdb ran MiXCR on the PCR reads. Here the sample spans about 630,000 distinct CDR3 sequences, around 25% being singletons.

The rearrangement links TRBV20-1 to TRBJ2-1; 7 bases map to TRBD2. Sequences were obtained from naive CD8+ T cells from blood, with Jurkat cell RNA spiked in. Subset denoted: FACS-sorted CD8+CD4-CCR7+CD45RA+ naive T cells. This receptor was taken from a human donor in good health. Some libraries in this study had Jurkat cell RNA spiked in. The CDR3 region has the DNA TGCAGTGCCCGGCCGGCCCGGGCTAGCGGTCCGAATGAGCAGTTCTTC. It is translated as CSARPARASGPNEQFF.